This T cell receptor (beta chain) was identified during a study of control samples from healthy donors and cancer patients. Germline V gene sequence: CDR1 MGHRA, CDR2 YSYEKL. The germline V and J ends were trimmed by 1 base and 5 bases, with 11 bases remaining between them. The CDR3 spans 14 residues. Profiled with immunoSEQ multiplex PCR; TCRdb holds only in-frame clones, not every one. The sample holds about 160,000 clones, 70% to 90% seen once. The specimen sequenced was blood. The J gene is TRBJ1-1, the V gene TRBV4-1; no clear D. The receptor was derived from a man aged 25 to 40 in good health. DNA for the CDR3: TGCGCCAGCAGCCAAGGGATTCGGGGAACTGAAGCTTTCTTT. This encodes CASSQGIRGTEAFF.